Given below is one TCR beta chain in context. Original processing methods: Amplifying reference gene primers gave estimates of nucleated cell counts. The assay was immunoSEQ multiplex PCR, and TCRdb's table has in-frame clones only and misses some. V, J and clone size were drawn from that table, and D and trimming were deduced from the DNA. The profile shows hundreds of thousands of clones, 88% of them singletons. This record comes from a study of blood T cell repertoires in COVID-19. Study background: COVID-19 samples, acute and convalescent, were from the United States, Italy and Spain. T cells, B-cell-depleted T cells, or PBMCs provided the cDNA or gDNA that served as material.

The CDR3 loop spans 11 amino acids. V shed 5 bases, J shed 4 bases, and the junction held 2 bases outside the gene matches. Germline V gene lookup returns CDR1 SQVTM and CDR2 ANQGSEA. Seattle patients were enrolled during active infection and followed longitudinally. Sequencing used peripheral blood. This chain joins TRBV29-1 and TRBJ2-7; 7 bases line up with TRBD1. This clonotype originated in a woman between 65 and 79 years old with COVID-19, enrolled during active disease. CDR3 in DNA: TGCAGCGTTACACAGGGGTACGAGCAGTACTTC. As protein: CSVTQGYEQYF.